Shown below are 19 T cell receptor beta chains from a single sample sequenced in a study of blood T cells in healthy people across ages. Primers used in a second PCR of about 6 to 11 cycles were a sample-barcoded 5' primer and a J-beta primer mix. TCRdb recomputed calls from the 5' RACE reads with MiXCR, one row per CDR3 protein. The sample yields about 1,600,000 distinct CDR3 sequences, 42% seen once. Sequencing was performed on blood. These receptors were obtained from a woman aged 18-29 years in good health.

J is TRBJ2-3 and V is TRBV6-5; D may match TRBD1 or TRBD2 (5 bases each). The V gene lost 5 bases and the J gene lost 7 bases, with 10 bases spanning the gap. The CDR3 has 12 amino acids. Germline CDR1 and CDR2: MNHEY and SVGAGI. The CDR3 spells CASSRRDHTQYF. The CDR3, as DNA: TGTGCCAGCAGTCGCCGGGACCATACGCAGTATTTT.

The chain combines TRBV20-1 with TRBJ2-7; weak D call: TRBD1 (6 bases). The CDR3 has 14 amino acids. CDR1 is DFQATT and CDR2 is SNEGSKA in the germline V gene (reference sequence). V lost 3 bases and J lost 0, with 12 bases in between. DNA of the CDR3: TGCAGTGCTAGGGAACAGGGACCCTCCTACGAGCAGTACTTC. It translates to CSAREQGPSYEQYF.

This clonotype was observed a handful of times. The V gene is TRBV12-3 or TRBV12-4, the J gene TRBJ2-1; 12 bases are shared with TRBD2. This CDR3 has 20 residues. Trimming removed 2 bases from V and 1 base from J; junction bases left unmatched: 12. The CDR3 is CASSLSLTSGRRLSYNEQFF. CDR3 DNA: TGTGCCAGCAGTTTATCCCTGACTAGCGGGAGAAGGTTATCCTACAATGAGCAGTTCTTC.

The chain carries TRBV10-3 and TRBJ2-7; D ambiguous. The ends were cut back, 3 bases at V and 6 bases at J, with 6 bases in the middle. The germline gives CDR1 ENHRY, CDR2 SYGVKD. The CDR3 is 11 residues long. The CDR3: CAISDLGEQYF. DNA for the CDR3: TGTGCCATCAGTGACCTCGGCGAGCAGTACTTC.

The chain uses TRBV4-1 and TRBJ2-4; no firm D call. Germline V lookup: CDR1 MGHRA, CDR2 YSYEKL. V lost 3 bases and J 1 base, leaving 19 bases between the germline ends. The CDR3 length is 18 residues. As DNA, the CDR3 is TGCGCCAGCAGCCATTCGTTTCGGGTTTTTGGGGCCAAAAACATTCAGTACTTC. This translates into CASSHSFRVFGAKNIQYF.

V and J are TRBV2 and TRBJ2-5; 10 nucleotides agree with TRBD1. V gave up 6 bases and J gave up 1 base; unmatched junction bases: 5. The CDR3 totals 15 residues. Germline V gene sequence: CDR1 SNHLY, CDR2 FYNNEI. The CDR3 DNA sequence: TGTGCCAGCAGGAGGACAGGGGGTTTCCAAGAGACCCAGTACTTC. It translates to CASRRTGGFQETQYF.

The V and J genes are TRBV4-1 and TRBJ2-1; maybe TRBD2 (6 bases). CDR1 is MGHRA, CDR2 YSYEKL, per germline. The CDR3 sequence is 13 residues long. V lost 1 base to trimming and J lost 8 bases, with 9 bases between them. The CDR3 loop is CASSQAGDHEQFF. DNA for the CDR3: TGCGCCAGCAGCCAAGCGGGGGATCATGAGCAGTTCTTC.

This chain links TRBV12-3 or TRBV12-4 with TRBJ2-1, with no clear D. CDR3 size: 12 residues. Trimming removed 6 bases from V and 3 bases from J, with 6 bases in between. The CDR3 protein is CASRFNYNEQFF. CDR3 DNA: TGTGCCAGCAGGTTTAACTACAATGAGCAGTTCTTC.

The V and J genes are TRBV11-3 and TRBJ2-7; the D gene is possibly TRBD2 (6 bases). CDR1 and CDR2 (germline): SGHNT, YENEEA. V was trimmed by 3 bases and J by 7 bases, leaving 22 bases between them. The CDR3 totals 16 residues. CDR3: CASSFTRAGIYNEQYF. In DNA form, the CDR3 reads TGTGCCAGCAGCTTTACTAGGGCGGGAATCTACAATGAGCAGTACTTC.

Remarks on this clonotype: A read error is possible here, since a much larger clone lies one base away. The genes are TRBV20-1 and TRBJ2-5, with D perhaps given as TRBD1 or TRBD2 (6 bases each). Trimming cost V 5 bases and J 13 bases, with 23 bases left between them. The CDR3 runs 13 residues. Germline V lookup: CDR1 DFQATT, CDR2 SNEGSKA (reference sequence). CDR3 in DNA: TGCAGTGCTGGGGGGCTGTCCGGCGGTCCGTTGTACTTC. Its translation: CSAGGLSGGPLYF.

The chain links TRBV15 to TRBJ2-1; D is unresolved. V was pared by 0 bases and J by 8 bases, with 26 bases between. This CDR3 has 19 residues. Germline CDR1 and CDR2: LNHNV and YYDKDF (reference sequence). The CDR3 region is CATSRDFSILAGTKDEQFF. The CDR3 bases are TGTGCCACCAGCAGAGATTTTAGTATTTTGGCAGGTACTAAGGATGAGCAGTTCTTC.

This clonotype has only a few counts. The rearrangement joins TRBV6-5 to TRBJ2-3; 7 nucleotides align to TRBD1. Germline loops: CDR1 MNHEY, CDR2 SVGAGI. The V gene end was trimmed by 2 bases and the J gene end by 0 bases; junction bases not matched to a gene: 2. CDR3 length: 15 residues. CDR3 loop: CASSYMTGSTDTQYF. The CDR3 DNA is TGTGCCAGCAGTTACATGACAGGGAGCACAGATACGCAGTATTTT.

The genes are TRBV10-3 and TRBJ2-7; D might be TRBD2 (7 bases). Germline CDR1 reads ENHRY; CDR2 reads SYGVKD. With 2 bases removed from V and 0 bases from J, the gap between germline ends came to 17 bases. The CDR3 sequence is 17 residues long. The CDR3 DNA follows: TGTGCCATCAGTGAGGCCCCGGCGGGGGCAACCTCCTACGAGCAGTACTTC. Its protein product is CAISEAPAGATSYEQYF.

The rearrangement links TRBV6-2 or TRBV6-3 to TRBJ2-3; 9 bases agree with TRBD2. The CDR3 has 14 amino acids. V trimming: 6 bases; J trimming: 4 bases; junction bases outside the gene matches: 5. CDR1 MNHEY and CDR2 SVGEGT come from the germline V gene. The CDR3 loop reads CASSTGTSSDTQYF. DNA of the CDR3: TGTGCCAGCAGCACCGGGACTAGCTCAGATACGCAGTATTTT.

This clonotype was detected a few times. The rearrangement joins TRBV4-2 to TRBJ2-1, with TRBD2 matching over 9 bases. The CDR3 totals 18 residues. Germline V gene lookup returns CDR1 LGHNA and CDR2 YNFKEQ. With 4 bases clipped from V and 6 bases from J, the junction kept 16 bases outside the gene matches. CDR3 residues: CASSPAVPQRGVFNEQFF. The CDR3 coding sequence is TGTGCCAGCAGCCCCGCTGTCCCCCAGCGGGGGGTTTTCAATGAGCAGTTCTTC.

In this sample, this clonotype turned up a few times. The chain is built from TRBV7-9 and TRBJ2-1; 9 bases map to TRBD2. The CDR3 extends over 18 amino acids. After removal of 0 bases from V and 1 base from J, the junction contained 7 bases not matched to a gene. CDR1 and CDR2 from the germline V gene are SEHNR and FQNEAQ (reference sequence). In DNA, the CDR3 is TGTGCCAGCAGCTTAGCTAGCGGGAGTCTTGAATCCTACAATGAGCAGTTCTTC. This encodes CASSLASGSLESYNEQFF.

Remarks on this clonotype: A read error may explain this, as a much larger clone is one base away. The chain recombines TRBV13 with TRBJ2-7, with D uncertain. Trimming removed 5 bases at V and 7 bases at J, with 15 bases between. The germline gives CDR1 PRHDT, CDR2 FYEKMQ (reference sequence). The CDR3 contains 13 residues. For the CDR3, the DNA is TGTGCCAGCAGCCCCCAGACTGGGGATGAGCAGTACTTC. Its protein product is CASSPQTGDEQYF.

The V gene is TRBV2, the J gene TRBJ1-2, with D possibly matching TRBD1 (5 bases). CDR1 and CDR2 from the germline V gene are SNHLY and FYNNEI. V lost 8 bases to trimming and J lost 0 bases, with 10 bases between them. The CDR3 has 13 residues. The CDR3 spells CASEIGANYGYTF. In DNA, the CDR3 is TGTGCCAGCGAGATAGGGGCTAACTATGGCTACACCTTC. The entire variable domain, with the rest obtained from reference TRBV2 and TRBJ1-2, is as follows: EPEVTQTPSHQVTQMGQEVILRCVPISNHLYFYWYRQILGQKVEFLVSFYNNEISEKSEIFDDQFSVERPDGSNFTLKIRSTKLEDSAMYFCASEIGANYGYTFGSGTRLTVV.

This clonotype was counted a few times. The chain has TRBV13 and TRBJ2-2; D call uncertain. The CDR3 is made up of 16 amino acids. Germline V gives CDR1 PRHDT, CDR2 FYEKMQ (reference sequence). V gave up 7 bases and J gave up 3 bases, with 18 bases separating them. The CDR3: CASTLQLQGYTGELFF. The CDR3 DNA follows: TGTGCCAGCACCCTACAGCTACAAGGCTACACCGGGGAGCTGTTTTTT.